This T cell receptor beta chain was recorded in a study of T cell responses to AZD1222 COVID-19 vaccine (dated by TCRdb to about 2021). With regard to the full study: AZD1222 recipients given second doses at about 4 weeks or at about 12 weeks were pooled, since spike-specific TCR depth and breadth were not found to differ between the two schedules. A total of 230 to 250 trial participants underwent TCR sequencing, of whom roughly 210 received two doses of AZD1222 and approximately 25 received two doses of the MenACWY control vaccine. Trial participants were enrolled by age into subgroups of 18-55, 56-69 and 70-plus years, and roughly 160, 29 and 62 TCR-sequenced participants, respectively, were included in these subgroups.

Broad study findings and their caveats: Only five or six AZD1222 recipients were SARS-CoV-2 seropositive at baseline, limiting conclusions about previously exposed vaccinees. Nearly half of unique spike-specific TCRs reportedly recognized epitopes outside regions mutated in the B.1.351 and B.1.1.7 variants. Participants were mostly white British and included more females than males, and it was suggested by the authors that clonal diversity may have been underestimated. The vaccine-associated CD4 TCRs covered the entire spike protein, and the dominant responses fell in regions 160-218 and 743-854. After two AZD1222 doses, both the breadth and the depth of spike-specific TCRs were significantly higher than at day 0 and than in MenACWY recipients. Because no day 14 peak-response samples were available, repertoires were characterized only after the peak T cell response. In the small 56-69-year group, the increase in depth fell short of significance, most likely because of low power.

In the paper's terms, the time point label means: baseline before first vaccination. The vaccinee samples were drawn from two UK trials, COV001 and COV002, one of which was a single-blind randomized controlled phase 2/3 trial testing AZD1222 (ChAdOx1 nCoV-19) in healthy adults. Trial participant PBMC samples were collected at day 0 and day 28 after the second dose for TCRbeta chain sequencing. This clone has just one count. Its antigen is unknown. No quality values exist for individual bases; no much larger clone is one base distant. Relative to germline, V is missing 4 bases and J is missing 6 bases, with 7 bases of the junction outside any gene match. There are 14 amino acids in the CDR3, from cysteine to phenylalanine inclusive. Only the CDR3 region is kept as DNA, spanning 42 bases read in frame from base 1. The germline V gene yields SGDLS for CDR1 and YYNGEE for CDR2. The CDR3 regions of human TCRbeta chains were subjected to immunosequencing. Per the original workflow: TCRs in the repertoires were matched against a reference library of SARS-CoV-2-specific TCRs that had been generated with the MIRA antigen-specificity platform. Breadth was defined as the fraction of unique TCRs that were SARS-CoV-2-associated. Depth was defined as the fraction of total T cells that were SARS-CoV-2-associated. Using the MIRA data, each spike-specific TCR was mapped to the spike region that the TCR reacts to and placed in a CD4 or CD8 class. Log10-transformed breadth and depth values were compared by one-way ANOVA with Sidak's multiple comparisons tests. TCRdb stores this immuneACCESS table with in-frame sequences only. Part of the clones is absent; in the studies checked, under half of the shortfall reflects unresolved V genes, and no reason is known for the rest. That table furnishes V, J and clone size, whereas the DNA furnished D and trimming. The table for this sample lists approximately 160,000 clones; 90% of them were counted only once. Together, the top ten hold 2.5% to 3.5% of the sample.

The receptor chain draws on TRBV9 and TRBJ1-5, with 7 junctional bases fitting TRBD1. This clonotype was obtained from an adult in good health. The starting material was peripheral blood, obtained on day 0 of AZD1222 vaccination. The bases are TGTGCCAGCAGCCCGGACAGGAGTAGTCAGCCCCAGCATTTT. The resulting protein is CASSPDRSSQPQHF. The variable domain in full, with residues beyond the CDR3 obtained from the reference TRBV9 and TRBJ1-5 genes, is DSGVTQTPKHLITATGQRVTLRCSPRSGDLSVYWYQQSLDQGLQFLIQYYNGEERAKGNILERFSAQQFPDLHSELNLSSLELGDSALYFCASSPDRSSQPQHFGDGTRLSIL.